These 3 T cell receptor beta chains were all obtained from the same sample, sequenced in a study of cytomegalovirus exposure and HLA in healthy donors. A multiplex PCR was run with 60 Vbeta primers and 13 Jbeta primers. The method was immunoSEQ multiplex PCR; TCRdb's version includes in-frame clones alone and lacks a portion of them. The table lists under 150,000 clones, 60% to 80% of them singletons. The sample was PBMCs. These receptors were obtained from a woman aged 50 to 60 in good health and CMV-seronegative.

The V and J genes are TRBV5-1 and TRBJ2-7; D not certain. CDR1 SGHRS and CDR2 YFSETQ come from the germline V gene. V was cut by 5 bases and J by 5 bases, with 8 bases left in between. The CDR3 runs 11 residues. The CDR3 is CASRRGNEQYF. The CDR3 coding sequence is TGCGCCAGCAGGAGAGGTAACGAGCAGTACTTC.

J is TRBJ2-7 and V is TRBV6-5, with 7 bases aligning to TRBD1. V trimming: 4 bases; J trimming: 1 base; junction bases outside the gene matches: 4. The V gene's germline CDR1 is MNHEY and CDR2 SVGAGI. The CDR3 consists of 14 residues. The CDR3 region is CASSSWGQSYEQYF. Written as DNA, the CDR3 is TGTGCCAGCAGTTCCTGGGGACAGTCCTACGAGCAGTACTTC.

The rearrangement uses TRBV4-3 and TRBJ1-1, with D tentatively TRBD1 (6 bases). V was shortened by 3 bases and J by 7 bases, with 9 bases between the two germline ends. This CDR3 spans 12 amino acids. Germline-derived CDR1 and CDR2 are LGHNA and YSLEER. CDR3 DNA sequence: TGCGCCAGCAGCCACGGGACAAGTGAAGCTTTCTTT. It is translated as CASSHGTSEAFF.